A single sample is the source of the 27 T cell receptor beta chains below, sequenced in a study of PD-1 blockade in classical Hodgkin lymphoma. No patient escaped relapse after autologous stem cell transplantation, and brentuximab vedotin exposure varied. Clones were read by immunoSEQ multiplex PCR, and TCRdb kept only the in-frame ones, dropping some. This table has about 41,000 clones, approximately 80% appearing once. The sample was peripheral blood mononuclear cells (PBMCs), taken at baseline. These TCRs come from a human donor with classical Hodgkin lymphoma.

The V and J genes are TRBV27 and TRBJ2-3, with 13 positions matching TRBD2. The CDR3 spans 17 residues. V lost 4 bases, J lost 4 bases, and 8 bases stayed unmatched. CDR1 is MNHEY, CDR2 SMNVEV, per germline (reference sequence). The CDR3 DNA reads TGTGCCAGCAGTTCGGGACTAGCGGGATTGGGCCCAGATACGCAGTATTTT. This encodes CASSSGLAGLGPDTQYF.

This chain connects TRBV29-1 to TRBJ2-5; 15 nucleotides align to TRBD2. V shed 5 bases, J shed 5 bases, and the junction held 12 bases outside the gene matches. In germline, CDR1 is SQVTM, CDR2 ANQGSEA. This CDR3 region has 17 residues. CDR3 sequence: CSVRGSGTSGRRETQYF. The CDR3 DNA reads TGCAGCGTTCGAGGATCGGGGACTAGCGGGAGGCGGGAGACCCAGTACTTC. The whole variable domain, remainder taken from reference TRBV29-1 and TRBJ2-5, is SAVISQKPSRDICQRGTSLTIQCQVDSQVTMMFWYRQQPGQSLTLIATANQGSEATYESGFVIDKFPISRPNLTFSTLTVSNMSPEDSSIYLCSVRGSGTSGRRETQYFGPGTRLLVL.

On this clone itself: The sample has other DNA sequences that encode this CDR3 too. The chain recombines TRBV29-1 with TRBJ1-1; a weak D match, TRBD1 (6 bases). V was pared by 2 bases and J by 1 base, with 8 bases between. This CDR3 is 13 amino acids long. Germline V lookup: CDR1 SQVTM, CDR2 ANQGSEA. This CDR3 reads CSVELQGNTEAFF. The CDR3 coding sequence is TGCAGCGTTGAATTACAGGGGAACACTGAAGCTTTCTTT.

The chain joins TRBV6-5 to TRBJ2-2, with D possibly matching TRBD1 (7 bases). Germline V CDR1 and CDR2: MNHEY, SVGAGI. The CDR3 runs 15 residues. V was cut by 5 bases and J by 7 bases, with 17 bases left in between. CDR3 loop: CASSAPGQRVGELFF. The CDR3 coding sequence is TGTGCCAGCAGTGCCCCGGGACAGCGGGTCGGGGAGCTGTTTTTT.

This chain uses TRBV19 with TRBJ2-1; no clear D. The CDR3 is 12 residues long. Trimming stripped 1 base from V and 5 bases from J, with 3 bases between. Germline V gene sequence: CDR1 LNHDA, CDR2 SQIVND (reference sequence). The CDR3 reads CASSIGDNEQFF. DNA of the CDR3: TGTGCCAGTAGTATAGGGGACAATGAGCAGTTCTTC.

This clone was found once. The gene calls are TRBV11-2 and TRBJ1-2; TRBD1 matches 8 bases. CDR3 size: 13 residues. Germline lookup yields CDR1 SGHAT and CDR2 FQNNGV. The V and J ends lost 4 bases and 8 bases, in that order; junction bases with no gene match: 6. The CDR3 coding sequence is TGTGCCAGCAGCTGGGACAGGATAAGGGGCTACACCTTC. It is translated as CASSWDRIRGYTF.

The rearrangement uses TRBV15 and TRBJ2-5, with D possibly matching TRBD1 (6 bases). V lost 0 bases and J 2 bases, leaving 16 bases between the germline ends. This CDR3 is 17 amino acids long. Looked up from germline, CDR1 is LNHNV and CDR2 is YYDKDF (reference sequence). Here the CDR3 reads CATSREGAGNRQETQYF. The CDR3 bases are TGTGCCACCAGCAGAGAGGGGGCAGGGAATCGACAAGAGACCCAGTACTTC.

The chain combines TRBV19 with TRBJ2-7, with D perhaps matching TRBD1 (6 bases). CDR3 length: 14 residues. Looked up from germline, CDR1 is LNHDA and CDR2 is SQIVND (reference sequence). V shed 3 bases and J shed 3 bases, with 12 bases lying between them. The CDR3 sequence: CASSIGRGIYEQYF. CDR3 sequence (DNA): TGTGCCAGTAGTATCGGCAGGGGTATCTACGAGCAGTACTTC.

The rearrangement links TRBV27 to TRBJ2-1; 13 nucleotides line up with TRBD2. The CDR3 spans 20 residues. The germline V gene has CDR1 MNHEY and CDR2 SMNVEV (reference sequence). Trimming cost V 6 bases and J 7 bases; bases outside gene matches: 21. The CDR3 DNA reads TGTGCCAGCAGCCAAAAATCGGGACTAGCGGGATGGAGGTCTGAAAATGAGCAGTTCTTC. Its protein is CASSQKSGLAGWRSENEQFF.

The CDR3 region has the DNA TGTGCCAGCAGGGGTGGAGTAAACCAAGAGACCCAGTACTTC. This gives the protein CASRGGVNQETQYF. The gene calls are TRBV6-1 and TRBJ2-5; D is uncertain. V was cut by 6 bases and J by 0 bases, with 11 bases left in between. The V gene's germline CDR1 is MNHNS and CDR2 SASEGT. This CDR3 is built from 14 residues.

This clone appeared a single time. The chain is built from TRBV5-5 and TRBJ2-2; no reliable D call. Germline V gene sequence: CDR1 SGHKS, CDR2 YYEKEE (reference sequence). With 0 bases removed from V and 5 bases from J, the gap between germline ends came to 8 bases. CDR3 length: 14 amino acids. CDR3: CASSLVPGTGELFF. In DNA, the CDR3 is TGTGCCAGCAGCTTGGTTCCAGGTACCGGGGAGCTGTTTTTT.

V and J are TRBV6-6 and TRBJ2-7, with D perhaps assigned TRBD1 or TRBD2 (5 bases each). In germline, CDR1 is MNHNY, CDR2 SVGAGI (reference sequence). V was clipped by 6 bases and J by 2 bases, with 17 bases between them. This CDR3 contains 15 residues. As DNA, the CDR3 is TGTGCCAGCAGCCGGGGACCGAACGGCGCCTACGAGCAGTACTTC. Its protein product is CASSRGPNGAYEQYF.

CDR3 sequence: CASSLGSASQQFF. The CDR3 region has the DNA TGTGCCAGCAGCTTGGGTAGCGCCTCACAGCAGTTCTTC. The chain recombines TRBV7-3 with TRBJ2-1, with D maybe TRBD2 (5 bases). Germline V lookup: CDR1 SGHTA, CDR2 FQGTGA. The CDR3 extends over 13 amino acids. Trimming shortened V by 3 bases and J by 11 bases, and 14 bases separated the two germline ends. The full variable domain, completed using reference TRBV7-3 and TRBJ2-1, is GAGVSQTPSNKVTEKGKYVELRCDPISGHTALYWYRQSLGQGPEFLIYFQGTGAADDSGLPNDRFFAVRPEGSVSTLKIQRTERGDSAVYLCASSLGSASQQFFGPGTRLTVL.

This clone was observed a handful of times. This chain connects TRBV30 to TRBJ1-1; tentative D call: TRBD1 (5 bases). Germline assignment: CDR1 GTSNPN and CDR2 SVGIG (reference sequence). V lost 0 bases and J lost 7, with 12 bases in between. The CDR3 totals 13 residues. The CDR3 DNA reads TGTGCCTGGAGTGTAGGGGCAGATCTTGAAGCTTTCTTT. Its protein product is CAWSVGADLEAFF.

The J gene is TRBJ2-2, the V gene TRBV7-3, with D perhaps assigned TRBD1 or TRBD2 (7 bases each). Germline CDR1 reads SGHTA; CDR2 reads FQGTGA. Trimming took 4 bases from V and 6 from J, leaving 15 bases between them. The CDR3 spans 15 residues. The CDR3 region is CASSSKGGGPGELFF. The CDR3 DNA reads as TGTGCCAGCAGCTCTAAGGGAGGGGGCCCCGGGGAGCTGTTTTTT.

This clone was observed a few times. The chain joins TRBV2 to TRBJ1-3; 10 nucleotides line up with TRBD1. The ends lost 4 bases at V and 1 base at J; junction bases unmatched: 4. Germline CDR1 is SNHLY and CDR2 is FYNNEI. The CDR3 is 16 amino acids. CDR3 nucleotides: TGTGCCAGCAGTGCCGGACAGGGGGGATCTGGAAACACCATATATTTT. Amino acid sequence: CASSAGQGGSGNTIYF.

The chain couples TRBV2 to TRBJ2-5, with a possible D match to TRBD1 (5 bases). There are 13 residues in the CDR3. V was cut by 7 bases and J by 5 bases, with 14 bases left in between. Per the germline V gene, CDR1 is SNHLY and CDR2 is FYNNEI. CDR3 bases: TGTGCCAGCACTGGGCAGGGCTACGAGACCCAGTACTTC. Residues: CASTGQGYETQYF.

V and J are TRBV30 and TRBJ1-3; no firm D call. The CDR3 has 13 amino acids. V gave up 2 bases and J gave up 4 bases, with 9 bases separating them. Germline CDR1 GTSNPN, CDR2 SVGIG (reference sequence). CDR3 DNA sequence: TGTGCCTGGAGTCGGGGATTAGGAAACACCATATATTTT. This encodes CAWSRGLGNTIYF.

CDR3 in DNA: TGTGCCAGCAGTCTTATAAGGACAGGGGGGGTCGACACTGAAGCTTTCTTT. Protein: CASSLIRTGGVDTEAFF. The chain has TRBV28 and TRBJ1-1; the match to TRBD1 covers 10 bases. V was clipped by 5 bases and J by 3 bases; unmatched bases: 12. Germline assignment: CDR1 MDHEN and CDR2 SYDVKM. CDR3 length: 17 amino acids.

The chain employs TRBV11-3 and TRBJ2-1; 10 bases fit TRBD1. The germline gives CDR1 SGHNT, CDR2 YENEEA. After removal of 1 base from V and 6 bases from J, the junction contained 12 bases not matched to a gene. This CDR3 contains 18 residues. The CDR3 DNA reads as TGTGCCAGCAGCTTAGCACTTCCGGGACAGGGGTTGGGCAATGAGCAGTTCTTC. Translation: CASSLALPGQGLGNEQFF. Combining the CDR3 with reference TRBV11-3 and TRBJ2-1 gives the whole variable domain EAGVVQSPRYKIIEKKQPVAFWCNPISGHNTLYWYLQNLGQGPELLIRYENEEAVDDSQLPKDRFSAERLKGVDSTLKIQPAELGDSAVYLCASSLALPGQGLGNEQFFGPGTRLTVL.

This sequence joins TRBV19 and TRBJ2-3; D call uncertain. This CDR3 is built from 13 residues. The germline gives CDR1 LNHDA, CDR2 SQIVND (reference sequence). V was cut by 3 bases and J by 5 bases, with 9 bases left in between. This chain's CDR3 is CASSIIPGDTQYF. The CDR3 DNA reads as TGTGCCAGTAGTATTATCCCAGGAGATACGCAGTATTTT.

The chain recombines TRBV6-1 with TRBJ2-7; a weak D match, TRBD2 (6 bases). CDR1 MNHNS and CDR2 SASEGT come from the germline V gene. V lost 2 bases to trimming and J lost 0 bases, with 17 bases between them. The CDR3 sequence is 17 residues long. Written as DNA, the CDR3 is TGTGCCAGCAGTGAATACATCGGAGGGCCCTCCTCCTACGAGCAGTACTTC. Its translation is CASSEYIGGPSSYEQYF.

The rearrangement uses TRBV7-8 and TRBJ2-7; 14 nucleotides match TRBD2. The CDR3 spans 17 residues. Germline V CDR1 and CDR2: SGHVS, FQNEAQ. After removal of 5 bases from V and 10 bases from J, the junction contained 16 bases not matched to a gene. The chain's CDR3 is CASSPPGTSGRSPPQYF. The DNA for the CDR3 is TGTGCCAGCAGCCCCCCCGGGACTAGCGGGAGAAGTCCCCCCCAGTACTTC.

This clone was counted once. The rearrangement links TRBV30 to TRBJ2-5; no reliable D call. CDR1 and CDR2 from the germline V gene are GTSNPN and SVGIG (reference sequence). Trimming shortened V by 4 bases and J by 2 bases, and 14 bases separated the two germline ends. The CDR3 consists of 14 residues. For the CDR3, the DNA is TGTGCCTGGACCAAGGTACTAATTCAAGAGACCCAGTACTTC. It encodes CAWTKVLIQETQYF.

The chain links TRBV6-1 to TRBJ1-2; tentative D call: TRBD1 (5 bases). The CDR3 totals 13 residues. Trimming took 4 bases from V and 7 from J, leaving 13 bases between them. Germline V gene lookup returns CDR1 MNHNS and CDR2 SASEGT. The DNA of the CDR3 is TGTGCCAGCAGTGTCGGCAGGGAGTCTGGCTACACCTTC. Its protein is CASSVGRESGYTF.

This chain joins TRBV19 and TRBJ2-1, with D uncertain. The length of the CDR3 is 15 residues. The V end was cut by 4 bases, the J end by 12 bases, with 22 bases between. The germline CDR1 and CDR2 sequences are LNHDA and SQIVND (reference sequence). The CDR3 region is CASSTPGSPAFRQFF. CDR3 sequence (DNA): TGTGCCAGTAGTACGCCAGGCTCGCCCGCATTTCGGCAGTTCTTC.

The chain couples TRBV6-5 to TRBJ2-7; D is tentatively TRBD1 or TRBD2 (6 bases each). The CDR3 loop spans 14 amino acids. The germline V and J ends were trimmed by 6 bases and 3 bases, with 15 bases remaining between them. Germline lookup yields CDR1 MNHEY and CDR2 SVGAGI. The CDR3 protein is CASSLRGTVYEQYF. The CDR3, as DNA: TGTGCCAGCAGCCTGAGGGGGACTGTCTACGAGCAGTACTTC.